This is a list of T cell receptor beta chains from one sample in a study of cytomegalovirus exposure and HLA in healthy donors. Only in-frame clones appear in the TCRdb table, and some are missing; sequencing was by immunoSEQ multiplex PCR. The sample consists of 160,000 or so clones, approximately 80% of them appearing once. Specimen: PBMCs. The receptor set was obtained from a man aged 25 to 40 in good health and CMV-seronegative. Each CDR3 is given with its conserved first and last residue. D genes are given only for firm matches. Clone size is not always given. Where it is, it says once, few, many or a class for expanded clones.

- | TRBJ2-7 | - | TRBV7-6 | TGTGCCAGCAGCTTACAGGCTTTTGAAGGCTACGAGCAGTACTTC | CASSLQAFEGYEQYF
- | TRBJ1-2 | - | TRBV28 | TGTGCCACCCTTTCCGTCTATGGCTACACCTTC | CATLSVYGYTF
TRBD2 | TRBJ2-1 | - | TRBV28 | TGTGCCAGCAGTTTCAAGCGGGGGAGCTCCTACAATGAGCAGTTCTTC | CASSFKRGSSYNEQFF
- | TRBJ2-2 | - | TRBV7-8 | TGTGCCAGCAGCTTAAAGAGACTTTTGAACACCGGGGAGCTGTTTTTT | CASSLKRLLNTGELFF
TRBD1 | TRBJ1-1 | few | TRBV19 | TGTGCCAGTAGTATGGACGACAGGGGAACTGAAGCTTTCTTT | CASSMDDRGTEAFF
- | TRBJ2-5 | - | TRBV7-2 | TGTGCCAGCAGCTTCGGACTGGCCCTACGGGAGCAGTACTTC | CASSFGLALREQYF
TRBD2 | TRBJ2-5 | - | TRBV5-3 | TGTGCCAGAAGCTTGGCAACTAGCGGGATCCAAGAGACCCAGTACTTC | CARSLATSGIQETQYF
- | TRBJ2-7 | once | TRBV29-1 | TGCAGCGTTGAAGCAGGCAGGGGAGCAATAGTGCAGTACTTC | CSVEAGRGAIVQYF
TRBD1 | TRBJ1-6 | - | TRBV7-3 | TGTGCCAGCAGCTCCGGGACAGCCTATAATTCACCCCTCCACTTT | CASSSGTAYNSPLHF
TRBD2 | TRBJ2-5 | - | TRBV28 | TGTGCCAGCAGTTTTTTAACTAGCGGCCAAGAGACCCAGTACTTC | CASSFLTSGQETQYF
TRBD2 | TRBJ2-1 | - | TRBV5-1 | TGCGCCAGCAGCCCCCCCGCTAGCGGGACCAAGAGCTCCTACAATGAGCAGTTCTTC | CASSPPASGTKSSYNEQFF
- | TRBJ1-3 | - | TRBV7-2 | TGTGCCAGCAGCTTAGAACGAGAAAACACCATATATTTT | CASSLERENTIYF
TRBD2 | TRBJ2-3 | - | TRBV10-3 | TGTGCCACACTAGCGGGGGGCACAGATACGCAGTATTTT | CATLAGGTDTQYF
TRBD1 | TRBJ1-2 | - | TRBV10-1 | TGCGCCAGCAGTGAGTCAAGGGACAGGGGATTCTATGGCTACACCTTC | CASSESRDRGFYGYTF
TRBD1 | TRBJ1-1 | - | TRBV18 | TGTGCCAGCTCACCTTTCGGACAGGACGCAAACACTGAAGCTTTCTTT | CASSPFGQDANTEAFF
TRBD1 | TRBJ2-5 | - | TRBV9 | TGTGCCAGCAGCGTAGGGGACAGTCAAGAGACCCAGTACTTC | CASSVGDSQETQYF
TRBD1 | TRBJ1-1 | - | TRBV30 | TGTGCCTGGAGTTCCAGGGGGCGAACTGAAGCTTTCTTT | CAWSSRGRTEAFF
- | TRBJ1-6 | once | TRBV7-6 | TGTGCCAGCAGCTTAGCGCAGGGGTTCTCCTATAATTCACCCCTCCACTTT | CASSLAQGFSYNSPLHF
TRBD1 | TRBJ2-7 | once | TRBV11-1 | TGTGCCAGCACTCAGGGGGAAGACAGGGCCTACGAGCAGTACTTC | CASTQGEDRAYEQYF
TRBD1 | TRBJ1-1 | - | TRBV28 | TGTGCCAGCAGTCCTCAGGGGGCGACGAACACTGAAGCTTTCTTT | CASSPQGATNTEAFF
- | TRBJ2-2 | - | TRBV5-1 | TGCGCCAGCAGCTTGGACGTCGGCACCGGGGAGCTGTTTTTT | CASSLDVGTGELFF
- | TRBJ1-1 | - | TRBV7-8 | TGTGCCAGCAGCTCGACACCTGATCACACTGAAGCTTTCTTT | CASSSTPDHTEAFF
- | TRBJ1-3 | once | TRBV28 | TGTGCCAGCAGTTTCTCCCTGGGCAGTCCCTCTGGAAACACCATATATTTT | CASSFSLGSPSGNTIYF
TRBD2 | TRBJ2-7 | - | TRBV19 | TGTGCCAGTAGCCAGGCGACTAGCGGGAACTACGAGCAGTACTTC | CASSQATSGNYEQYF
- | TRBJ1-1 | - | TRBV7-2 | TGTGCCAGCAGCTTTAGGGGAAGGAACACTGAAGCTTTCTTT | CASSFRGRNTEAFF
TRBD1 | TRBJ1-3 | - | TRBV5-1 | TGCGCCAGCGGCCCACAGGGGCGAGGTGGAAACACCATATATTTT | CASGPQGRGGNTIYF
TRBD1 | TRBJ1-2 | - | TRBV30 | TGTGCCTGGATGAGGGACAGGGGCCCTATGGCATATGCCTTC | CAWMRDRGPMAYAF
TRBD1 | TRBJ1-1 | - | TRBV5-6 | TGTGCCAGCAATCGGGACAGAGAAGCTTTCTTT | CASNRDREAFF
- | TRBJ1-6 | - | TRBV19 | TGTGCCAGTAGTATTGGGAGCTCCTATAATTCACCCCTCCACTTT | CASSIGSSYNSPLHF
- | TRBJ1-2 | - | TRBV5-8 | TGTGCCAGCAGCTCTTCCGGCAGGGTCAACGGCTACACCTTC | CASSSSGRVNGYTF
- | TRBJ2-3 | - | TRBV6-1 | TGTGCCAGCAGCCTCTCCTTTCTGGATACGCAGTATTTT | CASSLSFLDTQYF
- | TRBJ2-2 | - | TRBV18 | TGTGCCAGCTCACCACCGGGGGGACCCACCGGGGAGCTGTTTTTT | CASSPPGGPTGELFF
TRBD1 | TRBJ2-7 | - | TRBV30 | TGTGCCTGGAGGGGCAGGGGGCTACCTCGGGGGGAGCAGTACTTC | CAWRGRGLPRGEQYF
TRBD1 | TRBJ1-1 | - | TRBV7-3 | TGTGCCAGCAGCTTAATGGGACAGGGGGCCACTGAAGCTTTCTTT | CASSLMGQGATEAFF
- | TRBJ1-2 | - | TRBV25-1 | TGTGCCAGCAGTGTGGACAAAGGCGGCTACACCTTC | CASSVDKGGYTF
- | TRBJ1-6 | once | TRBV7-2 | TGTGCCAGCAGCCCCACTGGGGGCGCGGGGGCCGATTCACCCCTCCACTTT | CASSPTGGAGADSPLHF
- | TRBJ1-5 | few | TRBV27 | TGTGCCAGCAGTTTCTCTAGCAATCAGCCCCAGCATTTT | CASSFSSNQPQHF
- | TRBJ1-1 | - | TRBV6-1 | TGTGCCAGCACCCAAGGGAGGGGTATTAACACTGAAGCTTTCTTT | CASTQGRGINTEAFF
- | TRBJ1-1 | - | TRBV6-6 | TGTGCCAGCAGTTACTCGAATCGGGAAGCTGAAGCTTTCTTT | CASSYSNREAEAFF
- | TRBJ1-1 | - | TRBV27 | TGTGCCAGCAGTCTTCAACAGGGACACACTGAAGCTTTCTTT | CASSLQQGHTEAFF
TRBD1 | TRBJ2-5 | few | TRBV5-1 | TGCGCCAGCAGCTGGACAGGGGCTGGGCAAGAGACCCAGTACTTC | CASSWTGAGQETQYF
TRBD1 | TRBJ2-7 | - | TRBV27 | TGTGCCAGCAGTTCGGGACAGCGGAGATCCTACGAGCAGTACTTC | CASSSGQRRSYEQYF
- | TRBJ2-2 | - | TRBV9 | TGTGCCAGCAGCCCTCCCGCTGGGGGCGAGGACACCGGGGAGCTGTTTTTT | CASSPPAGGEDTGELFF
- | TRBJ2-1 | - | TRBV7-8 | TGTGCCAGCAGCCAAGTCAGATCTGAGCAGTTCTTC | CASSQVRSEQFF
- | TRBJ2-5 | - | TRBV5-6 | TGTGCCAGCACCACAAGCGGAGAGACCCAGTACTTC | CASTTSGETQYF
- | TRBJ1-2 | once | TRBV29-1 | TGCAGCTCCAGGTCACTGGGCTCAGATGGCTACACCTTC | CSSRSLGSDGYTF
- | TRBJ1-6 | - | TRBV5-4 | TGTGCCAGCAGCTTGGATCTCAATTCACCCCTCCACTTT | CASSLDLNSPLHF
TRBD2 | TRBJ2-3 | - | TRBV15 | TGTGCCACCAGCAGAGTGCCCCGTGTCCTAGCGGGAGACACAGATACGCAGTATTTT | CATSRVPRVLAGDTDTQYF
TRBD1 | TRBJ1-2 | - | TRBV9 | TGTGCCAGCAGCTCACAGGGGGCGCTTTTCGGCTACACCTTC | CASSSQGALFGYTF
TRBD2 | TRBJ2-1 | - | TRBV7-3 | TGTGCCAGCAGCCTAAAGACTAGCGGGAGGTTAAATGAGCAGTTCTTC | CASSLKTSGRLNEQFF
- | TRBJ2-7 | - | TRBV7-2 | TGTGCCAGCAGCCCGGGGGGCGAATTCTACGAGCAGTACTTC | CASSPGGEFYEQYF
- | TRBJ1-1 | few | TRBV5-1 | TGCGCCAGCAGCTGGCTACAGATGAACACTGAAGCTTTCTTT | CASSWLQMNTEAFF
TRBD1 | TRBJ2-7 | - | TRBV5-1 | TGCGCCAGCAGGGACAGGATGCCAGCCTACGAGCAGTACTTC | CASRDRMPAYEQYF
- | TRBJ1-2 | few | TRBV9 | TGTGCCAGCAGTCTTGAACAGTCCCGTAACTATGGCTACACCTTC | CASSLEQSRNYGYTF
- | TRBJ1-3 | once | TRBV7-2 | TGTGCCAGCAGCTTTTTCGCCGGGACAACTCCTGGAAACACCATATATTTT | CASSFFAGTTPGNTIYF